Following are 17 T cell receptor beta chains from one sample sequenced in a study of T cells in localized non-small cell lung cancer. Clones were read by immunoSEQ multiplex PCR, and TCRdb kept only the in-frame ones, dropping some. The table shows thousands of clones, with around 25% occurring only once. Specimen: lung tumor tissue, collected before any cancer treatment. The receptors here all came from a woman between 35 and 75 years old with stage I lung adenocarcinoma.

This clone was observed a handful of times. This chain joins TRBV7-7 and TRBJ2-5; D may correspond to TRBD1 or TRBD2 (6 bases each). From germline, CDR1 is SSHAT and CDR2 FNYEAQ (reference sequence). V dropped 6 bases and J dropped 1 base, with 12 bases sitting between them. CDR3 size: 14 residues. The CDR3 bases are TGTGCCAGCAGTCGTAGGGGGGCCCAAGAGACCCAGTACTTC. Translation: CASSRRGAQETQYF. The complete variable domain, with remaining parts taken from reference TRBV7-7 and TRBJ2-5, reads GAGVSQSPRYKVTKRGQDVTLRCDPISSHATLYWYQQALGQGPEFLTYFNYEAQPDKSGLPSDRFSAERPEGSISTLTIQRTEQRDSAMYRCASSRRGAQETQYFGPGTRLLVL.

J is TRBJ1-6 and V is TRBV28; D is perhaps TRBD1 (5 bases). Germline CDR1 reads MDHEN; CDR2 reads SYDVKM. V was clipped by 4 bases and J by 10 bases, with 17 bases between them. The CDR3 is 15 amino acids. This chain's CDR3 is CASSSLGGSGSPLHF. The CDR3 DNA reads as TGTGCCAGCAGTTCCTTGGGGGGATCCGGGTCACCCCTCCACTTT. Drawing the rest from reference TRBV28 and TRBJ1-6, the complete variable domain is DVKVTQSSRYLVKRTGEKVFLECVQDMDHENMFWYRQDPGLGLRLIYFSYDVKMKEKGDIPEGYSVSREKKERFSLILESASTNQTSMYLCASSSLGGSGSPLHFGNGTRLTVT.

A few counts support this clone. For the CDR3, the DNA is TGTGCCAGCAGCCTCACTAGCGGGGGGTACAATGAGCAGTTCTTC. This sequence encodes CASSLTSGGYNEQFF. V usage is TRBV11-3 and J usage is TRBJ2-1, with 12 bases lining up with TRBD2. CDR1 is SGHNT and CDR2 is YENEEA in the germline V gene. Trimming took 5 bases from V and 4 from J; bases not matched to a gene: 3. The CDR3 spans 15 residues.

The CDR3 protein is CASSLTGGTGQPQHF. In nucleotides, the CDR3 is TGTGCCAGCAGCCTAACAGGGGGAACGGGGCAGCCCCAGCATTTT. This chain connects TRBV11-3 to TRBJ1-5; 8 bases are a match to TRBD1. The CDR3 has 15 residues. V shed 5 bases, J shed 7 bases, and the junction held 10 bases outside the gene matches. Per germline, CDR1 SGHNT and CDR2 YENEEA. The full variable domain, its missing parts supplied by reference TRBV11-3 and TRBJ1-5, is EAGVVQSPRYKIIEKKQPVAFWCNPISGHNTLYWYLQNLGQGPELLIRYENEEAVDDSQLPKDRFSAERLKGVDSTLKIQPAELGDSAVYLCASSLTGGTGQPQHFGDGTRLSIL.

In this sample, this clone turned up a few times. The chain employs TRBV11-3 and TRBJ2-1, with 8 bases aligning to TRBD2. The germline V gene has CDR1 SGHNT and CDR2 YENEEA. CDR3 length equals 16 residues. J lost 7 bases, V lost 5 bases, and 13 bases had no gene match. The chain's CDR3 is CASSPLAGFTENEQFF. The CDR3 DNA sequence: TGTGCCAGCAGCCCCTTAGCGGGGTTTACCGAAAATGAGCAGTTCTTC.

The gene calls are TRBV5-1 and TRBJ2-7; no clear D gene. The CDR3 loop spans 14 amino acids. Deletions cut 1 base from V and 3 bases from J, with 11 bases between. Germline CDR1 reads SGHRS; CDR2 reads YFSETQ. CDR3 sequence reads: CASSLPGPDYEQYF. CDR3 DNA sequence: TGCGCCAGCAGCTTGCCAGGTCCCGACTACGAGCAGTACTTC.

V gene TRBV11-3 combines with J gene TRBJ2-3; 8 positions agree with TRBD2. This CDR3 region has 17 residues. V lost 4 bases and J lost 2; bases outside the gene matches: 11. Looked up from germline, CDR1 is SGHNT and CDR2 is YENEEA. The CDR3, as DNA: TGTGCCAGCAGCTGGGGGGTAGCGGGGCCTGACACAGATACGCAGTATTTT. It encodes CASSWGVAGPDTDTQYF.

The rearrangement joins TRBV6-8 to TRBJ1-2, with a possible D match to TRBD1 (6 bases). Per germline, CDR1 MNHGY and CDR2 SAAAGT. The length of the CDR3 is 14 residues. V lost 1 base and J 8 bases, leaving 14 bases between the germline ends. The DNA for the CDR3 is TGTGCCAGCAGTTACTTTACAGGGAAGGAGGGCTACACCTTC. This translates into CASSYFTGKEGYTF.

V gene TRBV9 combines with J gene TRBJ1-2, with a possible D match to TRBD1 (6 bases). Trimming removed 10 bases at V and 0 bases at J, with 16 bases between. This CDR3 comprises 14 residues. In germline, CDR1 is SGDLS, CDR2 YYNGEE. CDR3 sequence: CARWGGGTNYGYTF. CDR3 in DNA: TGTGCCCGCTGGGGGGGCGGGACTAACTATGGCTACACCTTC.

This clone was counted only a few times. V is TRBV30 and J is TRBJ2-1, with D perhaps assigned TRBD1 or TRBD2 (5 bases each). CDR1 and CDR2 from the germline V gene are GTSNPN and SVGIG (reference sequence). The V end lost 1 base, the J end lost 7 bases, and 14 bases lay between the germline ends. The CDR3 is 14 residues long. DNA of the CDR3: TGTGCCTGGAGTGCTATCGGGACCGGAAATGAGCAGTTCTTC. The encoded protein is CAWSAIGTGNEQFF.

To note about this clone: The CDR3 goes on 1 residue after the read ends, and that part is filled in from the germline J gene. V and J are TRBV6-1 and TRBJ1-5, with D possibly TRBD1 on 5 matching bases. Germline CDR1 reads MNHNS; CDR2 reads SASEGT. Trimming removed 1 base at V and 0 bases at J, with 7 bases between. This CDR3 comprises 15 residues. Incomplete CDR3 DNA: TGTGCCAGCAGTGAAGAGGGACTTAGCAATCAGCCCCAGCAT. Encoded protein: CASSEEGLSNQPQH. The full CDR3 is CASSEEGLSNQPQHF.

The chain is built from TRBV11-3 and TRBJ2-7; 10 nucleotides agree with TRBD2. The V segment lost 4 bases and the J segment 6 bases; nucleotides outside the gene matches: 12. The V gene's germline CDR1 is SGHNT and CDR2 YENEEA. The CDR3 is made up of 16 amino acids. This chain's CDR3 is CASSYRPGLAGAEQYF. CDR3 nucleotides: TGTGCCAGCAGCTACCGCCCGGGGCTAGCGGGGGCCGAGCAGTACTTC.

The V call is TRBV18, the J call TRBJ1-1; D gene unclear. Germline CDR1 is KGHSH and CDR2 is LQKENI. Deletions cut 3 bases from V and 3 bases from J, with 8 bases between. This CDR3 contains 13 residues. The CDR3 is CASSPPSDTEAFF. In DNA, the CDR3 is TGTGCCAGCTCACCCCCATCGGACACTGAAGCTTTCTTT.

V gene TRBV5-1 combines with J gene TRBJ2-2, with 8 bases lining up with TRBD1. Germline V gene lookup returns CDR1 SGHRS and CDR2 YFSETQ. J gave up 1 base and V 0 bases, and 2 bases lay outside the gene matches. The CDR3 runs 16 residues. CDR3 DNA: TGCGCCAGCAGCTTGGGAGGACAGGGGAACACCGGGGAGCTGTTTTTT. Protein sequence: CASSLGGQGNTGELFF.

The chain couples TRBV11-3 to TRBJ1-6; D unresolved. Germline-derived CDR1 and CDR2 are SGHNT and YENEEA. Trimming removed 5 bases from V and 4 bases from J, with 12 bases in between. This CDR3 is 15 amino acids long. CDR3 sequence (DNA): TGTGCCAGCAGCGGACTCGGGAGATATAATTCACCCCTCCACTTT. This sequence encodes CASSGLGRYNSPLHF.

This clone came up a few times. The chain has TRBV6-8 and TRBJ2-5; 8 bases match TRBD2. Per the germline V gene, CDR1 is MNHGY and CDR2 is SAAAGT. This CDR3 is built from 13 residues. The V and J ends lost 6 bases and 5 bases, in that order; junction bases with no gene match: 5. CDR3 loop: CASSSEREETQYF. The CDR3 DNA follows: TGTGCCAGCAGCTCAGAGCGGGAGGAGACCCAGTACTTC.

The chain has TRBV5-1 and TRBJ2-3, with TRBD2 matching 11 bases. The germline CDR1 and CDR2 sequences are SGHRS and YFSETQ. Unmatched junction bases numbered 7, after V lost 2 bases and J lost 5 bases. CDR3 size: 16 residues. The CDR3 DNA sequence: TGCGCCAGCAGCTTCTTTAGCGGGGGGGCCCTAGATACGCAGTATTTT. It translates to CASSFFSGGALDTQYF.